Below, 26 T cell receptor beta chains from the same sample are listed, as sequenced in a study of blood T cell repertoires in COVID-19. Here immunoSEQ multiplex PCR was the method, and the copy in TCRdb shows in-frame clones only, minus some. Here the sample spans about 180,000 clones, approximately 79% being singletons. Source material: peripheral blood. The receptors were sampled from a woman in her seventies with acute or convalescent COVID-19.

This clone was recorded a few times. The chain recombines TRBV6-2 or TRBV6-3 with TRBJ2-3; 7 bases are shared with TRBD2. J gave up 2 bases and V 5 bases, and 10 bases lay outside the gene matches. CDR3 length: 16 amino acids. Looked up from germline, CDR1 is MNHEY and CDR2 is SVGEGT. This CDR3 is CASSNRLAKFTDTQYF. The CDR3 coding sequence is TGTGCCAGCAGTAACCGACTAGCCAAATTCACAGATACGCAGTATTTT.

As concerns this clone: With a much larger clone just one base away, this may be a read error. The V and J genes are TRBV5-6 and TRBJ1-2, with 8 bases identical to TRBD1. The CDR3 covers 16 residues. Germline CDR1 SGHDT, CDR2 YYEEEE. The CDR3 DNA reads TGTGCCAGCAGCTTGGAACAGGGGGTGAAGAACTATAGCTACACCTTC. Its translation is CASSLEQGVKNYSYTF.

The rearrangement joins TRBV19 to TRBJ2-7, with 11 bases matching TRBD1. With 5 bases clipped from V and 5 bases from J, the junction kept 5 bases outside the gene matches. Germline V gene data show CDR1 as LNHDA and CDR2 as SQIVND (reference sequence). The CDR3 sequence is 14 residues long. CDR3 in DNA: TGTGCCAGTAGTTCGCGGGACAGGGGGAACGAGCAGTACTTC. This codes for CASSSRDRGNEQYF.

This clone was counted a few times. The chain links TRBV7-9 to TRBJ2-2, with D perhaps TRBD2 (5 bases). The CDR3 has 16 amino acids. V lost 1 base and J lost 1, with 10 bases in between. Germline V lookup: CDR1 SEHNR, CDR2 FQNEAQ (reference sequence). CDR3 region: CASSLDGLRNTGELFF. The CDR3 region has the DNA TGTGCCAGCAGCTTAGATGGACTGCGGAACACCGGGGAGCTGTTTTTT.

The CDR3 nucleotides are TGTGCCAGCAGCGCGGGACTAGCGGGAGGGAAGATCGAGCAGTACTTC. Its protein is CASSAGLAGGKIEQYF. The chain recombines TRBV5-5 with TRBJ2-7; 16 bases are shared with TRBD2. V was clipped by 4 bases and J by 6 bases; unmatched bases: 7. Germline assignment: CDR1 SGHKS and CDR2 YYEKEE (reference sequence). The CDR3 has 16 amino acids. The full variable domain, its missing parts supplied by reference TRBV5-5 and TRBJ2-7, is DAGVTQSPTHLIKTRGQQVTLRCSPISGHKSVSWYQQVLGQGPQFIFQYYEKEERGRGNFPDRFSARQFPNYSSELNVNALLLGDSALYLCASSAGLAGGKIEQYFGPGTRLTVT.

V is TRBV11-3 and J is TRBJ2-1, with 9 bases matching TRBD2. The CDR3 runs to 19 residues. CDR1 is SGHNT and CDR2 is YENEEA in the germline V gene. V lost 4 bases and J lost 2; bases outside the gene matches: 15. The CDR3 sequence: CASSSWAGVSGSPYNEQFF. DNA of the CDR3: TGTGCCAGCAGCTCTTGGGCAGGGGTTAGCGGGAGTCCCTACAATGAGCAGTTCTTC.

The gene calls are TRBV2 and TRBJ1-5; D not certain. Germline V gene sequence: CDR1 SNHLY, CDR2 FYNNEI. V was pared by 4 bases and J by 0 bases, with 13 bases between. The CDR3 covers 16 residues. The CDR3 loop is CASSGSSEYSNQPQHF. For the CDR3, the DNA is TGTGCCAGCAGTGGATCGTCAGAATATAGCAATCAGCCCCAGCATTTT. The entire variable domain, with the rest obtained from reference TRBV2 and TRBJ1-5, is as follows: EPEVTQTPSHQVTQMGQEVILRCVPISNHLYFYWYRQILGQKVEFLVSFYNNEISEKSEIFDDQFSVERPDGSNFTLKIRSTKLEDSAMYFCASSGSSEYSNQPQHFGDGTRLSIL.

The chain has TRBV20-1 and TRBJ2-3; no clear D gene. Germline lookup yields CDR1 DFQATT and CDR2 SNEGSKA (reference sequence). The CDR3 loop spans 10 amino acids. Trimming stripped 5 bases from V and 5 bases from J, with 5 bases between. CDR3 loop: CSALRDTQYF. DNA for the CDR3: TGCAGTGCTCTGCGAGATACGCAGTATTTT.

The rearrangement joins TRBV6-1 to TRBJ2-7; 7 bases fit TRBD2. The CDR3 runs to 14 residues. The junction had 3 bases not matched to a gene; V was cut back by 2 bases and J by 2 bases. CDR1 and CDR2 from the germline V gene are MNHNS and SASEGT. This CDR3 is CASSEWGGAYEQYF. The CDR3, as DNA: TGTGCCAGCAGTGAATGGGGGGGAGCCTACGAGCAGTACTTC.

The gene calls are TRBV10-2 and TRBJ1-2; D is ambiguous. This CDR3 has 13 residues. V was shortened by 5 bases and J by 6 bases, with 13 bases between the two germline ends. Germline CDR1 reads WSHSY; CDR2 reads SAAADI. CDR3 loop: CASSFESGNGYTF. The CDR3 DNA reads as TGCGCCAGCAGTTTCGAAAGCGGGAATGGCTACACCTTC.

The gene calls are TRBV4-2 and TRBJ2-3; D remains unclear. Germline V lookup: CDR1 LGHNA, CDR2 YNFKEQ. V was trimmed by 1 base and J by 3 bases, leaving 14 bases between them. The CDR3 is 16 residues long. The CDR3 loop reads CASSQGSRSRTDTQYF. The CDR3 nucleotides read TGTGCCAGCAGCCAAGGGTCGCGGAGTCGGACAGATACGCAGTATTTT.

The chain links TRBV19 to TRBJ2-5; the match to TRBD2 covers 7 bases. Germline CDR1 is LNHDA and CDR2 is SQIVND (reference sequence). V lost 4 bases and J lost 1; bases outside the gene matches: 9. CDR3 length: 16 amino acids. The CDR3 sequence is CASSTRRPSGQETQYF. CDR3 DNA sequence: TGTGCCAGTAGTACCCGCCGTCCTAGCGGCCAAGAGACCCAGTACTTC.

This rearrangement joins TRBV25-1 to TRBJ1-2; maybe TRBD1 (5 bases). Germline CDR1 is MGHDK and CDR2 is SYGVNS. V lost 5 bases to trimming and J lost 5 bases, with 21 bases between them. This CDR3 is built from 16 residues. The CDR3 coding sequence is TGTGCCAGCAGTATAGAGAACGGGGGTGTTGGGTATGGCTACACCTTC. Protein sequence: CASSIENGGVGYGYTF.

V gene TRBV6-6 combines with J gene TRBJ2-5, with D perhaps matching TRBD1 (6 bases). The ends were cut back, 6 bases at V and 4 bases at J, with 12 bases in the middle. Germline lookup yields CDR1 MNHNY and CDR2 SVGAGI (reference sequence). The CDR3 extends over 13 amino acids. The CDR3 bases are TGTGCCAGCAGCCGGGACATGGTAGAGACCCAGTACTTC. Amino acid sequence: CASSRDMVETQYF.

The chain employs TRBV19 and TRBJ2-7; 10 bases are shared with TRBD2. The CDR3 extends over 15 amino acids. Unmatched junction bases numbered 4, after V lost 2 bases and J lost 3 bases. Germline CDR1 LNHDA, CDR2 SQIVND (reference sequence). CDR3 nucleotide sequence: TGTGCCAGTAGTATACTAGCGGGGGAAGGCTACGAGCAGTACTTC. The encoded protein is CASSILAGEGYEQYF. Based on the CDR3 plus reference TRBV19 and TRBJ2-7, the full variable domain is DGGITQSPKYLFRKEGQNVTLSCEQNLNHDAMYWYRQDPGQGLRLIYYSQIVNDFQKGDIAEGYSVSREKKESFPLTVTSAQKNPTAFYLCASSILAGEGYEQYFGPGTRLTVT.

Here the CDR3 DNA reads TGCGCCAGCAGCTTTGGGACAGGGCGCAATGAGCAGTTCTTC. Its translation: CASSFGTGRNEQFF. V and J are TRBV4-1 and TRBJ2-1, with TRBD1 matching 9 bases. The CDR3 runs to 14 residues. Germline loops: CDR1 MGHRA, CDR2 YSYEKL. Unmatched junction bases numbered 5, after V lost 5 bases and J lost 6 bases.

This sequence joins TRBV5-6 and TRBJ2-5; possible D gene TRBD1, 5 bases. The CDR3 has 14 residues. CDR1 SGHDT and CDR2 YYEEEE come from the germline V gene. The germline V and J ends were trimmed by 5 bases and 1 base, with 12 bases remaining between them. The DNA of the CDR3 is TGTGCCAGCAGTGGCAGGGTGGGCCAAGAGACCCAGTACTTC. Encoded protein: CASSGRVGQETQYF.

The rearrangement uses TRBV3-1 (or the pseudogene TRBV3-2) and TRBJ2-7, with D perhaps TRBD2 (5 bases). The CDR3 totals 12 residues. Trimming removed 2 bases at V and 6 bases at J, with 8 bases between. Germline V gene sequence: CDR1 LGHDT, CDR2 YNNKEL (reference sequence). The CDR3 spells CASSQLASEQYF. CDR3 DNA: TGTGCCAGCAGCCAACTAGCTAGCGAGCAGTACTTC.

The chain recombines TRBV9 with TRBJ1-4, with D perhaps matching TRBD1 (6 bases). The CDR3 consists of 17 residues. V was clipped by 3 bases and J by 0 bases, with 15 bases between them. Germline V gene data show CDR1 as SGDLS and CDR2 as YYNGEE. The CDR3 DNA reads as TGTGCCAGCAGCGCCGAGGGGGGGGATGCAACTAATGAAAAACTGTTTTTT. Its translation: CASSAEGGDATNEKLFF.

The CDR3 region is CAIRRGRTEAFF. CDR3 coding DNA: TGTGCCATACGCAGGGGTCGTACTGAAGCTTTCTTT. The V call is TRBV7-9, the J call TRBJ1-1; possibly TRBD1 for D (6 bases). The CDR3 totals 12 residues. Trimming took off 10 bases at V and 5 bases at J, with 14 bases between the two ends. Germline CDR1 reads SEHNR; CDR2 reads FQNEAQ (reference sequence).

The chain joins TRBV15 to TRBJ1-2; no clear D gene. This CDR3 comprises 14 residues. V gave up 3 bases and J gave up 3 bases, with 11 bases separating them. Germline lookup yields CDR1 LNHNV and CDR2 YYDKDF (reference sequence). For the CDR3, the DNA is TGTGCCACCAGCAGGTCATCCGGGGACTATGGCTACACCTTC. Amino acids: CATSRSSGDYGYTF.

This chain uses TRBV15 with TRBJ1-4; 9 nucleotides agree with TRBD1. This CDR3 comprises 14 residues. With V trimmed by 7 bases and J by 8 bases, 8 bases remained unmatched. From germline, CDR1 is LNHNV and CDR2 YYDKDF (reference sequence). The CDR3 protein is CATTRDRVGEKLFF. CDR3 nucleotide sequence: TGTGCCACCACCAGGGACAGGGTGGGAGAAAAACTGTTTTTT.

This clone was seen more than once but under ten times. The chain carries TRBV15 and TRBJ1-5, with 8 bases fitting TRBD1. V was clipped by 3 bases and J by 3 bases; unmatched bases: 1. Germline V lookup: CDR1 LNHNV, CDR2 YYDKDF (reference sequence). The CDR3 sequence is 14 residues long. The CDR3 spells CATSRDRVNQPQHF. In DNA, the CDR3 is TGTGCCACCAGCAGGGACAGGGTCAATCAGCCCCAGCATTTT.

In DNA, the CDR3 is TGTGCCTGGAGTCTAGGGACAGACTCCTCGTTCTCCTACGAGCAGTACTTC. It specifies CAWSLGTDSSFSYEQYF. The gene calls are TRBV30 and TRBJ2-7; 7 bases map to TRBD1. J lost 0 bases, V lost 2 bases, and 13 bases had no gene match. CDR1 is GTSNPN, CDR2 SVGIG, per germline (reference sequence). This CDR3 is 17 amino acids long. The full variable domain, in which reference TRBV30 and TRBJ2-7 provide the parts outside the CDR3, is SQTIHQWPATLVQPVGSPLSLECTVEGTSNPNLYWYRQAAGRGLQLLFYSVGIGQISSEVPQNLSASRPQDRQFILSSKKLLLSDSGFYLCAWSLGTDSSFSYEQYFGPGTRLTVT.

The gene calls are TRBV30 and TRBJ2-1; possible D gene TRBD2, 7 bases. Germline-derived CDR1 and CDR2 are GTSNPN and SVGIG (reference sequence). The CDR3 has 14 amino acids. V was pared by 5 bases and J by 4 bases, with 15 bases between. Here the CDR3 DNA reads TGTGCCTGGTCCCAGGGGAGGGCTTACAATGAGCAGTTCTTC. Protein: CAWSQGRAYNEQFF.

This rearrangement joins TRBV29-1 to TRBJ2-1, with TRBD2 matching 9 bases. The germline V gene encodes CDR1 SQVTM and CDR2 ANQGSEA. Germline trimming cut 7 bases from V and 5 bases from J; bases unmatched to any gene: 9. The CDR3 is 14 residues long. In DNA, the CDR3 is TGCAGCGCCGCGCCCGCGGGAGGGAACAATGAGCAGTTCTTC. Its translation: CSAAPAGGNNEQFF.